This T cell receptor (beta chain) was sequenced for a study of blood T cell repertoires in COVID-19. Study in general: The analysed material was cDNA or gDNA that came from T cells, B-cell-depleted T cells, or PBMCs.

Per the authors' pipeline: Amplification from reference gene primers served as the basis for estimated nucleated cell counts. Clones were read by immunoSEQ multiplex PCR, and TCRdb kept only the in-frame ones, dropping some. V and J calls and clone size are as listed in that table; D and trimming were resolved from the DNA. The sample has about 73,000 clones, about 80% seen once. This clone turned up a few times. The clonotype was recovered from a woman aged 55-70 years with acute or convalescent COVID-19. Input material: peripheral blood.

CDR3 protein: CASGNRGTEAFF. CDR3 DNA sequence: TGTGCCAGCGGCAATCGAGGCACTGAAGCTTTCTTT. This chain connects TRBV7-3 to TRBJ1-1, with D unclear. The CDR3 contains 12 residues. The V gene lost 8 bases and the J gene lost 4 bases, with 11 bases spanning the gap. CDR1 is SGHTA and CDR2 is FQGTGA in the germline V gene.